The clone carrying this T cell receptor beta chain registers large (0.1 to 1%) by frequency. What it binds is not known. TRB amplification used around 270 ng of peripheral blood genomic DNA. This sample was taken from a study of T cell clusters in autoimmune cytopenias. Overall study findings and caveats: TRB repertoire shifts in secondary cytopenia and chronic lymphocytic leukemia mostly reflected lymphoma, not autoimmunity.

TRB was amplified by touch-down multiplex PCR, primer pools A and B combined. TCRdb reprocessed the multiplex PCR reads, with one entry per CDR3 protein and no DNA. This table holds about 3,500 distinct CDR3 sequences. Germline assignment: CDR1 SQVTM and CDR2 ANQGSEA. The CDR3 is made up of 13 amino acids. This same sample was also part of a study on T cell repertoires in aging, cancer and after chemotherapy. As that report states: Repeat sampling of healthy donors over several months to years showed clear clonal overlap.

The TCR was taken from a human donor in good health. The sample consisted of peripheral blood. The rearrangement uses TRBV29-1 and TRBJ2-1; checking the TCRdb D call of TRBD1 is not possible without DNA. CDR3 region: CSVELDREDEQFF.